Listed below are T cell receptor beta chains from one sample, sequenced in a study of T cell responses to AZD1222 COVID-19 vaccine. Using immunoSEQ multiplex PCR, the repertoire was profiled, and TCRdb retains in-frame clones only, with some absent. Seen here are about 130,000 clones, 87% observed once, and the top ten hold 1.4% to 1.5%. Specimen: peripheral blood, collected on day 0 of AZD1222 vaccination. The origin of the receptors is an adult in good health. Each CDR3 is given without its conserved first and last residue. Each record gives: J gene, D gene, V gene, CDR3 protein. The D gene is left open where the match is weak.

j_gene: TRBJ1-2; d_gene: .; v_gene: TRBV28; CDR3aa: ASYFVGGAYGYT
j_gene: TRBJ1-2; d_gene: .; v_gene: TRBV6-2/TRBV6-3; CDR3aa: ASSSIPGTGYGYT
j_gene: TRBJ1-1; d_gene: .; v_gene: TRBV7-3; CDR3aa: ASSLTFSTEAF
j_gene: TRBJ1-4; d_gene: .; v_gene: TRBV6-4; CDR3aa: ASSDSKPPTNEKLF
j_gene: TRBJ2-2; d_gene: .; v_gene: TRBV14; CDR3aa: ASKGGVNTGELF
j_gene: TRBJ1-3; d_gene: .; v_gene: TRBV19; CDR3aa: ASTPPGMAGNTIY
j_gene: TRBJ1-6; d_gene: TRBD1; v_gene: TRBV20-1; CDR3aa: SASAGGGRLTPLH
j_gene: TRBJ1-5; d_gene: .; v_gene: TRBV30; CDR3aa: AWSVGRGNQPQH
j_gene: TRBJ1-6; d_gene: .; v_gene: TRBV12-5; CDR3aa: ASATEGPYSPLH
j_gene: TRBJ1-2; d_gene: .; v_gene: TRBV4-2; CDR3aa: ASSQAASYGYT
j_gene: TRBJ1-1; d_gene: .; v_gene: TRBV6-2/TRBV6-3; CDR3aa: ASSYAGVATEAF
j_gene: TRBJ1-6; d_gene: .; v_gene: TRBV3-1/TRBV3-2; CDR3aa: ASSQGGDHSPLH
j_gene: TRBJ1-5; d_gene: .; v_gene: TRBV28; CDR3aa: ASIWGGLVNQPQH
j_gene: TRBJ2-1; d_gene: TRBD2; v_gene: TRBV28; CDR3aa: ASSLRGTYNEQF
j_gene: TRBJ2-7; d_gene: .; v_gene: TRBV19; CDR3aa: ASSRRDGVSGEQY
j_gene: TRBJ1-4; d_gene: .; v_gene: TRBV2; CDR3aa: ASSAMGEKLF
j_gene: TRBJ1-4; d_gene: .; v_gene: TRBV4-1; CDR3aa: ASSLLRPGGAEKLF
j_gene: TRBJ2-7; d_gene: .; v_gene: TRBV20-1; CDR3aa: SASLGLIYEQY
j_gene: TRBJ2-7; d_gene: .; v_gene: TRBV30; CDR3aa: AWTDGRFSYEQY
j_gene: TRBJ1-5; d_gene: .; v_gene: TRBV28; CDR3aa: ASSSPTGYGQPQH
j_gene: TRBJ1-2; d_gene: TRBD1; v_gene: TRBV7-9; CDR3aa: ASSLQGDGYT
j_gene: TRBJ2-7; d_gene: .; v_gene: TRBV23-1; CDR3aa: ASSQGRVEGRVTYEQY
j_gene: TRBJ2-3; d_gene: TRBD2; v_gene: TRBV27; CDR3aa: ASSLYGGGAADTQY
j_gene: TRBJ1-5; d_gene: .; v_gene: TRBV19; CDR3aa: ASKVYHPNSNQPQH
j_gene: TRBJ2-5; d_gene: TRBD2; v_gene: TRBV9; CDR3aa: ASSGTSGGAGETQY
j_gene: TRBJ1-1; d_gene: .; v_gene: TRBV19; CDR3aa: ASSITVTRGTEAF
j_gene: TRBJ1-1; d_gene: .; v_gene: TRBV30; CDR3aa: AWSAVTQAF
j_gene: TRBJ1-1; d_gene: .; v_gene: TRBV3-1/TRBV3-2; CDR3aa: ASRGDGGQAF
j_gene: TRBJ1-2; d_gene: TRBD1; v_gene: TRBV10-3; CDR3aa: AISPLGQENYGYT
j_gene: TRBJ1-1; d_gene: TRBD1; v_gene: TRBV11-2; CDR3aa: ASRGQLNTEAF
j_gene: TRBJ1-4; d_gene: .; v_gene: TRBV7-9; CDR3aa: ASSAGTVNEKLF
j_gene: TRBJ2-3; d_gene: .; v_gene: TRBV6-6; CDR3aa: ASSKRGSTDTQY
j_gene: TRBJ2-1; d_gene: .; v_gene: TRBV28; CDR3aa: ASSLGRGFEQF
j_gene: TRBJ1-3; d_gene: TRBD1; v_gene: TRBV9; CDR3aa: ASSVYGTGHGNTIY
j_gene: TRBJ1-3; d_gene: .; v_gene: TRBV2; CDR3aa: ASSENWPPGNTIY
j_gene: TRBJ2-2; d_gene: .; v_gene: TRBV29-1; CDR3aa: SVVTPAIGGAGELF
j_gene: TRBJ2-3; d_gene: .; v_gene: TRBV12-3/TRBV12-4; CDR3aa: ASSSGSTDTQY
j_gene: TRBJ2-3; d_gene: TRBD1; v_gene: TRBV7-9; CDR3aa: ASSTGQESTDTQY
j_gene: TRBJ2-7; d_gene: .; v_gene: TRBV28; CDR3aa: ASSSAGYEQY
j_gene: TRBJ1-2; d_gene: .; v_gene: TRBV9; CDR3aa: ASSPGGSSSVYGYT
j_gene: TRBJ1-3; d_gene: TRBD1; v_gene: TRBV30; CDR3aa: AWAWGGGGGNTIY